The clone carrying this T cell receptor (beta chain) was picked up one time. Its antigen is unknown. The length of the CDR3 is 14 residues. Germline values: CDR1 LNHDA, CDR2 SQIVND (reference sequence). Trimming took 4 bases from V and 4 from J, leaving 14 bases between them. The data belong to a study of cytomegalovirus exposure and HLA in healthy donors. For the study at large: A later analysis reported the 95 to 150 validation repertoires used the same platform as the roughly 700 first-cohort repertoires. Study-level points and caveats: Most observed TCR sequences were rare, whereas some public TCRs were detected in many donors. Reports credit the classifier with highly specific, highly sensitive diagnosis of cytomegalovirus status.

Assay: immunoSEQ multiplex PCR; the TCRdb copy retains only in-frame clones and omits some. The sample has around 300,000 clones, roughly 90% seen once. The donors were part of the validation cohort of around 110 subjects. That cohort was separate from the first cohort, which comprised 670 or so subjects. The genes are TRBV19 and TRBJ2-7; no clear D gene. This clonotype was sampled from a woman aged 30 to 39 in good health and CMV-seropositive. Sequences were obtained from PBMCs. CDR3: CASSTEPGRYEQYF. CDR3 DNA: TGTGCCAGTAGTACGGAGCCAGGTCGATACGAGCAGTACTTC.